The rows below give T cell receptor beta chains drawn from one sample of a study of PD-1 blockade in mismatch repair-deficient tumors. Clones were sequenced by immunoSEQ multiplex PCR, and TCRdb holds only the in-frame ones, with some missing. Of 120,000 or so clones in the sample, more than 85% were seen once. The specimen was peripheral blood, collected 44 weeks after starting pembrolizumab. Receptors were obtained from an adult with mismatch repair-deficient cancer. CDR3s include the opening cysteine and the closing phenylalanine or tryptophan. The D gene is left open where the match is weak. Where a row states a size, it is once, few, many or the class of an expanded clone; other rows omit it.

J gene: TRBJ1-6
clone size: NA
V gene: TRBV21-1
D gene: NA
CDR3 protein: CASRGAREPMPLHF
CDR3 DNA: TGTGCCAGCAGGGGGGCCCGGGAGCCAATGCCCCTCCACTTT

J gene: TRBJ2-6
clone size: NA
V gene: TRBV11-1
D gene: NA
CDR3 protein: CASSLNGAGANVLTF
CDR3 DNA: TGTGCCAGCAGCTTAAACGGGGCTGGGGCCAACGTCCTGACTTTC

J gene: TRBJ2-1
clone size: NA
V gene: TRBV5-1
D gene: TRBD2
CDR3 protein: CASTPLGLAGGPVYEQFF
CDR3 DNA: TGCGCCAGCACCCCCTTGGGGCTAGCGGGAGGGCCGGTGTATGAGCAGTTCTTC

J gene: TRBJ2-2
clone size: NA
V gene: TRBV15
D gene: TRBD1
CDR3 protein: CATSRVADRANGELFF
CDR3 DNA: TGTGCCACCAGCAGAGTGGCGGACAGGGCGAACGGGGAGCTGTTTTTT

J gene: TRBJ2-3
clone size: NA
V gene: TRBV5-6
D gene: NA
CDR3 protein: CASSTFGRADTQYF
CDR3 DNA: TGTGCCAGCAGCACCTTTGGCAGGGCAGATACGCAGTATTTT

J gene: TRBJ2-7
clone size: NA
V gene: TRBV7-6
D gene: NA
CDR3 protein: CASSLESGGFYEQYF
CDR3 DNA: TGTGCCAGCAGCTTAGAATCAGGCGGTTTTTACGAGCAGTACTTC

J gene: TRBJ2-5
clone size: NA
V gene: TRBV2
D gene: NA
CDR3 protein: CASSERGGETQYF
CDR3 DNA: TGTGCCAGCAGTGAAAGAGGGGGGGAGACCCAGTACTTC

J gene: TRBJ2-1
clone size: NA
V gene: TRBV18
D gene: TRBD2
CDR3 protein: CASSPSGEGEQFF
CDR3 DNA: TGTGCCAGCTCACCCTCCGGGGAGGGTGAGCAGTTCTTC

J gene: TRBJ2-1
clone size: NA
V gene: TRBV27
D gene: TRBD2
CDR3 protein: CASSMGLALYNEQFF
CDR3 DNA: TGTGCCAGCAGTATGGGACTAGCTTTGTACAATGAGCAGTTCTTC

J gene: TRBJ2-7
clone size: NA
V gene: TRBV10-2
D gene: TRBD2
CDR3 protein: CASSDGLAGSAYEQYF
CDR3 DNA: TGCGCCAGCAGTGACGGACTAGCGGGAAGCGCCTACGAGCAGTACTTC

J gene: TRBJ2-3
clone size: NA
V gene: TRBV7-9
D gene: NA
CDR3 protein: CASSFLPSATDTQYF
CDR3 DNA: TGTGCCAGCAGCTTTTTGCCGTCGGCTACAGATACGCAGTATTTT

J gene: TRBJ2-7
clone size: NA
V gene: TRBV10-3
D gene: TRBD1
CDR3 protein: CAISESGRGQWEQYF
CDR3 DNA: TGTGCCATCAGTGAGTCGGGCAGGGGGCAGTGGGAGCAGTACTTC

J gene: TRBJ2-7
clone size: NA
V gene: TRBV5-1
D gene: NA
CDR3 protein: CASSPPGVADEQYF
CDR3 DNA: TGCGCCAGCAGCCCACCCGGGGTAGCCGACGAGCAGTACTTC

J gene: TRBJ2-7
clone size: NA
V gene: TRBV7-9
D gene: TRBD2
CDR3 protein: CASGLAGGSSYEQYF
CDR3 DNA: TGTGCCAGCGGGCTAGCGGGGGGGAGCTCCTACGAGCAGTACTTC

J gene: TRBJ2-1
clone size: NA
V gene: TRBV30
D gene: NA
CDR3 protein: CAWSKYILGYTYNEQFF
CDR3 DNA: TGTGCCTGGAGTAAATATATCCTAGGCTACACCTACAATGAGCAGTTCTTC

J gene: TRBJ2-7
clone size: NA
V gene: TRBV27
D gene: NA
CDR3 protein: CASSLDLQGSYEQYF
CDR3 DNA: TGTGCCAGCAGTCTAGACCTACAGGGTTCCTACGAGCAGTACTTC

J gene: TRBJ2-3
clone size: NA
V gene: TRBV9
D gene: TRBD1
CDR3 protein: CASSAIGQGVDTQYF
CDR3 DNA: TGTGCCAGCAGCGCTATTGGACAGGGAGTCGATACGCAGTATTTT

J gene: TRBJ2-7
clone size: few
V gene: TRBV7-6
D gene: NA
CDR3 protein: CASSLVSGVSSYEQYF
CDR3 DNA: TGTGCCAGCAGCTTAGTGTCGGGGGTGAGCTCCTACGAGCAGTACTTC

J gene: TRBJ2-7
clone size: NA
V gene: TRBV16
D gene: TRBD1
CDR3 protein: CASSQTGDEQYF
CDR3 DNA: TGTGCCAGCAGCCAAACAGGGGACGAGCAGTACTTC

J gene: TRBJ2-2
clone size: few
V gene: TRBV30
D gene: NA
CDR3 protein: CAWSPPPGSNTGELFF
CDR3 DNA: TGTGCCTGGAGTCCCCCCCCCGGGTCGAACACCGGGGAGCTGTTTTTT

J gene: TRBJ2-7
clone size: NA
V gene: TRBV18
D gene: TRBD2
CDR3 protein: CASSPSGLAGNYEQYF
CDR3 DNA: TGTGCCAGCTCACCTTCGGGACTAGCGGGAAACTACGAGCAGTACTTC

J gene: TRBJ2-7
clone size: NA
V gene: TRBV11-3
D gene: NA
CDR3 protein: CASSLDPGSSGYEQYF
CDR3 DNA: TGTGCCAGCAGCTTAGATCCAGGGTCCTCAGGCTACGAGCAGTACTTC

J gene: TRBJ1-2
clone size: NA
V gene: TRBV6-5
D gene: TRBD1
CDR3 protein: CASSLPGQGSGGYTF
CDR3 DNA: TGTGCCAGCAGTTTACCGGGACAGGGTTCTGGAGGCTACACCTTC

J gene: TRBJ2-3
clone size: NA
V gene: TRBV5-4
D gene: NA
CDR3 protein: CASSLRSGTDTQYF
CDR3 DNA: TGTGCCAGCAGCTTGAGGAGTGGCACAGATACGCAGTATTTT

J gene: TRBJ2-7
clone size: NA
V gene: TRBV15
D gene: TRBD1
CDR3 protein: CATSQRDRGYEQYF
CDR3 DNA: TGTGCCACCAGTCAACGGGACAGGGGCTACGAGCAGTACTTC

J gene: TRBJ2-3
clone size: once
V gene: TRBV28
D gene: NA
CDR3 protein: CASSHSGAGADTQYF
CDR3 DNA: TGTGCCAGCAGTCATAGCGGAGCCGGGGCAGATACGCAGTATTTT